What follows are 6 T cell receptor beta chains derived from one specimen sequenced in a study of blood T cell repertoires in COVID-19. Method: immunoSEQ multiplex PCR; TCRdb's copy keeps in-frame clones and lacks some. The sample includes under 300,000 clones, about 82% seen only once; the top ten take 10% to 15%. What was sequenced was peripheral blood. The receptors stem from a man older than 75 with acute or convalescent COVID-19.

This rearrangement joins TRBV7-2 to TRBJ2-4; TRBD1 matches 8 bases. V shed 2 bases, J shed 8 bases, and the junction held 8 bases outside the gene matches. The CDR3 is made up of 15 amino acids. Germline CDR1 and CDR2: SGHTA and FQGNSA. In nucleotides, the CDR3 is TGTGCCAGCAGCTTAAGATCGCCGGACAGGGACATTCAGTACTTC. It is translated as CASSLRSPDRDIQYF.

The chain couples TRBV29-1 to TRBJ1-1; D may be TRBD1 (6 bases). The V end was cut by 6 bases, the J end by 0 bases, with 11 bases between. Germline V gene data show CDR1 as SQVTM and CDR2 as ANQGSEA. The CDR3 has 13 amino acids. The CDR3 DNA reads TGCAGCGTCTGGGACAATCTGAACACTGAAGCTTTCTTT. Its protein is CSVWDNLNTEAFF. The full variable domain, completed using reference TRBV29-1 and TRBJ1-1, is SAVISQKPSRDICQRGTSLTIQCQVDSQVTMMFWYRQQPGQSLTLIATANQGSEATYESGFVIDKFPISRPNLTFSTLTVSNMSPEDSSIYLCSVWDNLNTEAFFGQGTRLTVV.

The V and J genes are TRBV3-1 (or the pseudogene TRBV3-2) and TRBJ1-5; D perhaps matches TRBD1 (6 bases). Trimming cost V 1 base and J 6 bases, with 10 bases left between them. The V gene's germline CDR1 is LGHDT and CDR2 YNNKEL (reference sequence). The CDR3 covers 14 residues. The CDR3 DNA reads TGTGCCAGCAGCCAAGCAGGGGAGGGTCAGCCCCAGCATTTT. Protein sequence: CASSQAGEGQPQHF.

This clone was counted between two and nine times. V usage is TRBV3-1 (or the pseudogene TRBV3-2) and J usage is TRBJ2-7; D ambiguous. With 4 bases removed from V and 1 base from J, the gap between germline ends came to 14 bases. The CDR3 length is 15 residues. Germline V lookup: CDR1 LGHDT, CDR2 YNNKEL (reference sequence). The CDR3 bases are TGTGCCAGCAGCCCAAACCCCGTCAGGTCCTACGAGCAGTACTTC. It encodes CASSPNPVRSYEQYF.

This clone was seen a few times. The chain has TRBV6-6 and TRBJ1-5; TRBD1 is a possible D gene (5 bases). The CDR3 is 13 residues long. V was cut by 4 bases and J by 4 bases, with 8 bases left in between. Germline CDR1 reads MNHNY; CDR2 reads SVGAGI (reference sequence). CDR3 amino acids: CASSSRANQPQHF. CDR3 nucleotides: TGTGCCAGCAGTTCCAGGGCTAATCAGCCCCAGCATTTT.

V usage is TRBV5-5 and J usage is TRBJ1-3; TRBD1 matches 8 bases. The CDR3 covers 15 residues. Germline CDR1 is SGHKS and CDR2 is YYEKEE (reference sequence). Trimming took 3 bases from V and 4 from J; bases not matched to a gene: 6. The CDR3: CASSSGGAGGNTIYF. The CDR3 DNA reads as TGTGCCAGCAGCTCAGGGGGCGCCGGGGGAAACACCATATATTTT.